This T cell receptor beta chain derives from a study of T cells in Graves' hyperthyroidism and ophthalmopathy. Study results and limitations: Most thyroid clonotypes expanded above 0.001 appeared in blood too. Ophthalmopathy was distinguished from stable hyperthyroidism by 13 V-J signatures. Ophthalmopathy was predicted by the model a median of approximately 6.6 months ahead of onset.

RNA transcripts were the template for amplifying TCR beta CDR3 regions. First-round RT-PCR of the TCR CDR3 relied on the HTBI primer set. Using its own MiXCR run on the multiplex PCR reads, TCRdb lists one record per CDR3 protein. The data contain hundreds of thousands of distinct CDR3 sequences, 22% of them singletons. In its sample, this clonotype was seen many times. Its antigen is not known. Exclusion of a patient resulted from uncontrolled infection, other autoimmune disease, pregnancy or lactation. Germline V gene sequence: CDR1 DFQATT, CDR2 SNEGSKA (reference sequence). The CDR3 length is 11 residues. The V and J ends lost 6 bases and 6 bases respectively, with 12 bases between them.

The receptor was derived from a man under 40 with Graves' ophthalmopathy. This chain uses TRBV20-1 with TRBJ2-7; weak D call: TRBD1 (5 bases). Source material: blood. CDR3 nucleotide sequence: TGCAGTGCCTCCGACAGACTCGAGCAGTACTTC. It is translated as CSASDRLEQYF.